This T cell receptor (beta chain) is drawn from a study of long-term antiretroviral therapy in people with HIV (dated by TCRdb to 2022 to 2024). Concerning the study at large: Collection of the earliest samples took place about a decade ahead of the 2015 WHO recommendation for immediate ART, at a time when ART was typically delayed until CD4 counts fell. No cross-contamination during QIAcube processing turned up in test extractions that ran a monoclonal T-cell line alongside 33 polyclonal samples. This retrospective serial study examined whether starting ART and sustained HIV suppression were associated with changes in the composition and diversity of the TRB repertoire in peripheral blood. Of the roughly 30 participants with HIV, some 12 were female. A total of about 180 cryopreserved PBMC samples were contributed to the cohort by 30 adults with confirmed HIV infection, with samples collected serially over a mean of approximately six years (range 1-12).

The junction shows trimming of 0 bases on V and 7 bases on J, plus 11 bases between the germline ends. From a lookup of the germline V gene, CDR1 and CDR2 are SGHRS and YFSETQ. Its CDR3 holds 15 amino acids, cysteine through phenylalanine. The sequence is cut down to CDR3 DNA, 45 bases in frame from base 1. General findings and caveats noted by the study authors: Because cell numbers in pre-ART samples were limited, unsorted PBMC were profiled instead of sorted CD4+ and CD8+ T cells. The samples span the years 2004 to 2017, and the ART regimens used at that time may not be as effective as current regimens. Starting ART was linked to a significant rise in TRB diversity, yet even after long-term ART the diversity remained significantly lower than in transplant donor controls. Limited PBMC availability meant only the TCR beta chain was sequenced, without alpha chain pairing. Inferences about post-ART repertoire changes were limited because no data were available on ART adherence, viral resistance or therapy changes. CDR3 length ranges in HIV repertoires were narrower than in controls, and network structure suggested an antigen-experienced repertoire with only a slight naive shift after ART. At every time point, the repertoire was dominated by expanded TRB clones first identified before ART initiation, although this dominance fluctuated and, in many PLHIV, declined after ART.

Participants were included only if at least one PBMC sample before ART initiation and at least two post-ART samples were available. Every participant with HIV received treatment in the United States of America. Before DNA extraction, cryopreserved samples of about 0.95-11 million PBMC were thawed and washed. At the time of the earliest PBMC sample, participants with HIV were aged between roughly 20 and 55 years. Each participant contributed PBMC samples from 1-4 timepoints before ART initiation and 2-8 timepoints after ART initiation, with a median of 7 samples. Serial HIV viral load, CD4+ T-cell count, ART history and demographic data were obtained for every participant. Genomic DNA was extracted from unsorted PBMC with a Qiagen kit on a QIAcube, processed in batches of 12 samples. This clone was picked up a small number of times. Its binding antigen is unknown. Per-nucleotide qualities are absent, and no much larger clonotype sits a single base away.

The immunoSEQ hsTCRB v3.0 assay was used at survey level resolution for TRB variable region sequencing. The target sequencing depth for TRB was about 40,000-50,000 T-cell genomes per sample. Pooled TRB libraries were sequenced on an Illumina MiSeq with a v3 150-cycle kit. The authors' analysis ran thus. Repertoire analysis was performed in R inside a reproducible Nextflow workflow that covered QC, data transformation and analysis. LymphoSeq2, an R package for exploring AIRR-Seq data, was used to implement custom analyses. A handful of samples yielding fewer than 5000 total TRB sequences were excluded, leaving about 190 analyzed HIV repertoires. Among the 180 to 200 retained HIV repertoires, 55 to 60 were collected before ART initiation and 120 to 140 were collected after ART initiation. Repertoires were downsampled to 5000 TRB nucleotide sequences, with summary statistics averaged over 100 downsampling iterations. TRB sequences were retained for analysis only if CDR3 regions of at least seven amino acids were present. Diversity was assessed using a clonality score derived from Shannon entropy and using the Gini coefficient. In the repertoire networks, any two of the top 5000 CDR3 amino acid sequences were connected whenever the two sequences differed by an edit distance of one. For TRB CDR3 amino acid sequences, GLIPH2 was used to predict antigen specificity groups and MHC restriction. To flag known CMV, EBV, HIV or tissue antigen associations, CDR3 amino acid sequences were matched against VDJdb and McPAS-TCR. Pre-ART, post-ART and control groups were compared with Wilcoxon signed-rank tests and Holm-Bonferroni correction. As stored in TCRdb, this immuneACCESS dataset retains in-frame rearrangements with V and J assigned. A fraction of the clones does not appear; measured against another copy, unresolved V genes explain less than half of the discrepancy, and the remainder lacks a known reason. The V and J calls and clone size are taken from that table; D and trimming were inferred from the DNA. This sample holds approximately 35,000 clones; roughly 79% were observed only once. In total, the top ten clones hold 8% to 9% of the sample.

The chain joins TRBV5-1 to TRBJ1-6; the D segment cannot be called with confidence. The material sequenced was unsorted PBMCs, taken 3.1 years after starting antiretroviral therapy. The TCR was taken from a woman aged 50 to 60 with HIV. The nucleotides are TGCGCCAGCAGCTTGGGAGAACAGCTAAATTCACCCCTCCACTTT. It codes for CASSLGEQLNSPLHF. Extended through the reference TRBV5-1 and TRBJ1-6 proteins, this CDR3 yields the full variable domain: KAGVTQTPRYLIKTRGQQVTLSCSPISGHRSVSWYQQTPGQGLQFLFEYFSETQRNKGNFPGRFSGRQFSNSRSEMNVSTLELGDSALYLCASSLGEQLNSPLHFGNGTRLTVT.